The clone carrying this TCR beta chain turned up a few times. Its matching antigen is unknown. The data were taken from a study of T cells in Graves' hyperthyroidism and ophthalmopathy. General study findings and limits: Ophthalmopathy was identified by the model a median approximately 6.4 months ahead of onset. Most clonotypes that expanded in the thyroid above 0.001 also showed up in blood.

Using RNA transcripts as the source, TCR beta CDR3 regions were amplified. First-round RT-PCR of the TCR CDR3 relied on the HTBI primer set. TCRdb reprocessed the multiplex PCR reads with MiXCR, giving one entry per CDR3 protein. The profile shows some 620,000 distinct CDR3 sequences, around 15% of them singletons. The V gene's germline CDR1 is ENHRY and CDR2 SYGVKD. Trimming took off 11 bases at V and 5 bases at J, with 33 bases between the two ends. There are 18 residues in the CDR3. Researchers defined stable Graves' hyperthyroidism as no ophthalmopathy progression within 18 months. The rearrangement joins TRBV10-3 to TRBJ2-5, with D possibly called TRBD1 or TRBD2 (5 bases each). Specimen: blood. This clonotype originated in a woman in her twenties or thirties with Graves' hyperthyroidism. The CDR3 loop reads CALPKGVLPGLLWETQYF. CDR3 sequence (DNA): TGTGCCTTGCCAAAAGGGGTTCTTCCTGGACTTCTCTGGGAGACCCAGTACTTC.